A single sample gave rise to the 10 T cell receptor beta chains below, sequenced in a study of cytomegalovirus exposure and HLA in healthy donors. The PCR ran on 60 Vbeta and 13 Jbeta primers. This table comes from immunoSEQ multiplex PCR, and its TCRdb copy is limited to in-frame clones, with some not included. The table lists hundreds of thousands of clones, around 73% of them singletons. Input material: PBMCs. These receptor sequences come from a male donor in good health and CMV-seronegative.

The chain joins TRBV11-2 to TRBJ2-5, with D perhaps matching TRBD1 (6 bases). This CDR3 region has 15 residues. Germline V gene lookup returns CDR1 SGHAT and CDR2 FQNNGV. Trimming removed 3 bases from V and 2 bases from J, with 13 bases in between. CDR3: CASSLKGVYQETQYF. The CDR3 DNA sequence: TGTGCCAGCAGCTTGAAGGGGGTTTATCAAGAGACCCAGTACTTC.

V usage is TRBV11-3 and J usage is TRBJ2-3, with TRBD2 matching over 7 bases. From germline, CDR1 is SGHNT and CDR2 YENEEA. With V trimmed by 4 bases and J by 1 base, 5 bases remained unmatched. The CDR3 runs to 15 residues. For the CDR3, the DNA is TGTGCCAGCAGCTCTTTAACTAGCGGCACAGATACGCAGTATTTT. Translation: CASSSLTSGTDTQYF.

This clone has just a few counts. The genes are TRBV28 and TRBJ1-1; no clear D gene. V lost 5 bases and J 0 bases, leaving 10 bases between the germline ends. Germline V CDR1 and CDR2: MDHEN, SYDVKM. There are 14 residues in the CDR3. The CDR3 is CASSLQYMNTEAFF. CDR3 DNA sequence: TGTGCCAGCAGTCTACAGTACATGAACACTGAAGCTTTCTTT.

The chain couples TRBV6-6 to TRBJ1-1, with D possibly TRBD1 on 5 matching bases. V lost 0 bases to trimming and J lost 4 bases, with 9 bases between them. The CDR3 length is 14 residues. CDR1 is MNHNY, CDR2 SVGAGI, per germline (reference sequence). This CDR3 is CASSYSLGGTEAFF. The CDR3, as DNA: TGTGCCAGCAGTTACTCTTTGGGGGGCACTGAAGCTTTCTTT.

The rearrangement joins TRBV9 to TRBJ2-1; D is perhaps TRBD2 (6 bases). The CDR3 loop spans 12 amino acids. V was cut by 2 bases and J by 10 bases, with 10 bases left in between. Germline lookup yields CDR1 SGDLS and CDR2 YYNGEE. The CDR3 protein is CASSVLGREQFF. CDR3 sequence (DNA): TGTGCCAGCAGCGTGTTGGGGAGGGAGCAGTTCTTC.

V usage is TRBV5-1 and J usage is TRBJ2-3; weak D call: TRBD2 (6 bases). The CDR3 contains 13 residues. The V gene lost 4 bases and the J gene lost 7 bases, with 13 bases spanning the gap. CDR1 is SGHRS and CDR2 is YFSETQ in the germline V gene. CDR3 loop: CASSPDYQNTQYF. CDR3 in DNA: TGCGCCAGCAGCCCGGACTACCAAAATACGCAGTATTTT.

This clone has only a few counts. The chain joins TRBV13 to TRBJ1-1; D ambiguous. Trimming took off 4 bases at V and 1 base at J, with 19 bases between the two ends. The CDR3 spans 17 residues. The germline V gene encodes CDR1 PRHDT and CDR2 FYEKMQ (reference sequence). CDR3 protein: CASSSKRPNGENTEAFF. The CDR3 nucleotides read TGTGCCAGCAGCTCAAAAAGACCTAACGGAGAGAACACTGAAGCTTTCTTT. The whole variable domain, filled in from reference TRBV13 and TRBJ1-1, reads AAGVIQSPRHLIKEKRETATLKCYPIPRHDTVYWYQQGPGQDPQFLISFYEKMQSDKGSIPDRFSAQQFSDYHSELNMSSLELGDSALYFCASSSKRPNGENTEAFFGQGTRLTVV.

CDR3 amino acids: CASSPREGQETQYF. The CDR3 DNA follows: TGTGCCAGCAGCCCACGGGAGGGCCAGGAGACCCAGTACTTC. The chain is built from TRBV9 and TRBJ2-5, with 8 bases identical to TRBD2. Germline loops: CDR1 SGDLS, CDR2 YYNGEE. CDR3 size: 14 residues. Trimming took 4 bases from V and 5 from J; bases not matched to a gene: 7. Complete variable domain (other parts from reference TRBV9 and TRBJ2-5): DSGVTQTPKHLITATGQRVTLRCSPRSGDLSVYWYQQSLDQGLQFLIQYYNGEERAKGNILERFSAQQFPDLHSELNLSSLELGDSALYFCASSPREGQETQYFGPGTRLLVL.

This clone was seen just once. The chain couples TRBV9 to TRBJ2-5, with a possible D match to TRBD2 (6 bases). The germline gives CDR1 SGDLS, CDR2 YYNGEE. The CDR3 length is 15 residues. Trimming stripped 0 bases from V and 1 base from J, with 10 bases between. The CDR3 sequence: CASSVDRGIQETQYF. DNA of the CDR3: TGTGCCAGCAGCGTAGATCGGGGGATCCAAGAGACCCAGTACTTC. The full variable domain, completed using reference TRBV9 and TRBJ2-5, is DSGVTQTPKHLITATGQRVTLRCSPRSGDLSVYWYQQSLDQGLQFLIQYYNGEERAKGNILERFSAQQFPDLHSELNLSSLELGDSALYFCASSVDRGIQETQYFGPGTRLLVL.

The rearrangement uses TRBV5-1 and TRBJ2-1; TRBD1 aligns across 7 bases. V was clipped by 0 bases and J by 11 bases; unmatched bases: 14. Germline CDR1 reads SGHRS; CDR2 reads YFSETQ. This CDR3 is built from 16 residues. The CDR3 DNA reads TGCGCCAGCAGCTTGGCGACAGGGAGTAGATTAAACCAGCAGTTCTTC. It encodes CASSLATGSRLNQQFF.